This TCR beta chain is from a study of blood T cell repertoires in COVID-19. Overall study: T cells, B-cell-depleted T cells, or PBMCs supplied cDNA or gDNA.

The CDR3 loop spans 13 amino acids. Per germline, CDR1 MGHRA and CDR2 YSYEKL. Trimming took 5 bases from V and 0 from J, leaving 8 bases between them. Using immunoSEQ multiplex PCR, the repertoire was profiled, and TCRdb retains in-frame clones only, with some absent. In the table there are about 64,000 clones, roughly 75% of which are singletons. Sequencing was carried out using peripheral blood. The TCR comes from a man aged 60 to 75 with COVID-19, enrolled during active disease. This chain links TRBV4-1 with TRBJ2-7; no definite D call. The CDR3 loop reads CASSLLSSYEQYF. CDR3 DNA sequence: TGCGCCAGCAGCTTACTAAGCTCCTACGAGCAGTACTTC.